The 12 T cell receptor beta chains below were found in one sample sequenced in a study of metastatic and nonmetastatic thyroid tumors (dated by TCRdb to 2018 to 2020). The protocol used for the library was PCR. Sequencing used an Illumina HiSeq 4000. TCRdb trimmed public reads at Q25 via fastp, called clones via MiXCR and kept in-frame beta chains. The sample data list approximately 10,000 clones, and approximately 15% of these were observed just once. In total, the top ten clones hold 5.7% of the sample. No patient had received any treatment before thyroid surgery. The sample consisted of blood. The receptors here all came from a female donor with papillary thyroid cancer or a benign thyroid nodule (not recorded which). Some clones in this sample may be carry-over from other donors' samples.

This clone is labeled as medium-sized. The rearrangement links TRBV5-1 to TRBJ1-6, with 8 positions matching TRBD1. This CDR3 comprises 14 residues. CDR1 and CDR2 (germline): SGHRS, YFSETQ. V lost 3 bases and J lost 4; bases outside the gene matches: 0. CDR3: CASSWDRYNSPLHF. In DNA form, the CDR3 reads TGCGCCAGCAGCTGGGACAGGTATAATTCACCCCTCCACTTT.

This clone was recorded at least ten times. One junction end disagrees with the germline gene, perhaps due to a read error. This chain links TRBV5-6 with TRBJ2-6, with a tentative D call TRBD1 (5 bases). Germline assignment: CDR1 SGHDT and CDR2 YYEEEE. This CDR3 contains 16 residues. The CDR3 nucleotides read TGTGCCAGCAGCTTGCCGGACAACTCTGGGGCCAACGCCCTGACTTTC. This encodes CASSLPDNSGANALTF.

This clone was seen a few times. The genes are TRBV28 and TRBJ2-7; D gene uncertain. Deletions cut 5 bases from V and 7 bases from J, with 9 bases between. Germline values: CDR1 MDHEN, CDR2 SYDVKM. The CDR3 has 11 amino acids. The CDR3 sequence is CASSPSREQYF. CDR3 sequence (DNA): TGTGCCAGCAGTCCATCTAGGGAGCAGTACTTC. The full variable domain, its missing parts supplied by reference TRBV28 and TRBJ2-7, is DVKVTQSSRYLVKRTGEKVFLECVQDMDHENMFWYRQDPGLGLRLIYFSYDVKMKEKGDIPEGYSVSREKKERFSLILESASTNQTSMYLCASSPSREQYFGPGTRLTVT.

This clone is termed medium-sized. The V and J genes are TRBV28 and TRBJ2-3, with D possibly TRBD2 on 5 matching bases. Germline V gene sequence: CDR1 MDHEN, CDR2 SYDVKM. This CDR3 is 14 amino acids long. The V end lost 7 bases, the J end lost 5 bases, and 16 bases lay between the germline ends. The CDR3 coding sequence is TGTGCCAGCACCCCTCAAGCGGCTAGAGATACGCAGTATTTT. It codes for CASTPQAARDTQYF.

This chain joins TRBV12-3 or TRBV12-4 and TRBJ1-6, with D perhaps TRBD1 (5 bases). V lost 5 bases and J lost 0, with 14 bases in between. The CDR3 has 17 residues. The CDR3 DNA is TGTGCCAGCAGTGGGATGGGGGTCTTCTCCTATAATTCACCCCTCCACTTT. Its protein is CASSGMGVFSYNSPLHF.

This clone showed up just a few times. The rearrangement links TRBV19 to TRBJ2-1; perhaps TRBD1 as D (6 bases). Per germline, CDR1 LNHDA and CDR2 SQIVND (reference sequence). CDR3 length equals 14 residues. Trimming took 9 bases from V and 6 from J, leaving 18 bases between them. This CDR3 is CASRQDWTANEQFF. Here the CDR3 DNA reads TGTGCCAGCCGCCAAGATTGGACAGCCAATGAGCAGTTCTTC.

Comment on this clone: The junction does not match germline at one end; this may be a read error. The chain is built from TRBV6-2 or TRBV6-3 and TRBJ2-4; TRBD1 is a possible D gene (5 bases). Germline CDR1 MNHEY, CDR2 SVGEGT. CDR3 length: 12 residues. CDR3 loop: CASSYQQDIKYF. As DNA, the CDR3 is TGTGCCAGCAGTTACCAGCAGGACATTAAGTACTTC.

Relative to its sample, this clone is medium-sized (0.01 to 0.1%). The chain is built from TRBV27 and TRBJ1-1, with 8 bases identical to TRBD1. The germline CDR1 and CDR2 sequences are MNHEY and SMNVEV (reference sequence). V shed 2 bases, J shed 7 bases, and the junction held 3 bases outside the gene matches. The CDR3 has 13 residues. The CDR3 protein is CASSLGTGSEAFF. CDR3 nucleotides: TGTGCCAGCAGTTTAGGGACAGGAAGTGAAGCTTTCTTT.

This clone is termed medium-sized. This chain joins TRBV11-2 and TRBJ2-7, with D perhaps TRBD2 (6 bases). V lost 1 base, J lost 2 bases, and 9 bases lay in between. The CDR3 runs to 14 residues. CDR1 and CDR2 from the germline V gene are SGHAT and FQNNGV. Written as DNA, the CDR3 is TGTGCCAGCAGCTTAGGGGGGGTAGCCTACGAGCAGTACTTC. Residues: CASSLGGVAYEQYF.

This clone was counted ten times or more. The V gene is TRBV7-9, the J gene TRBJ2-1; TRBD1 might be the D (7 bases). V dropped 5 bases and J dropped 3 bases, with 14 bases sitting between them. The CDR3 totals 15 residues. The germline CDR1 and CDR2 sequences are SEHNR and FQNEAQ (reference sequence). The CDR3 coding sequence is TGTGCCAGCAGCCCTCCAGGGGGGATCTACAATGAGCAGTTCTTC. Its protein product is CASSPPGGIYNEQFF.

Sample share makes this clone medium-sized. The chain uses TRBV2 and TRBJ2-1; D is ambiguous. This CDR3 has 15 residues. V lost 6 bases and J lost 0, with 12 bases in between. Germline V gene sequence: CDR1 SNHLY, CDR2 FYNNEI. The DNA for the CDR3 is TGTGCCAGCAGCGCCAGGTCGAGCTCCTACAATGAGCAGTTCTTC. Its protein is CASSARSSSYNEQFF. The variable domain in full, with the rest retrieved from reference TRBV2 and TRBJ2-1, is EPEVTQTPSHQVTQMGQEVILRCVPISNHLYFYWYRQILGQKVEFLVSFYNNEISEKSEIFDDQFSVERPDGSNFTLKIRSTKLEDSAMYFCASSARSSSYNEQFFGPGTRLTVL.

About this clone: A junction end diverges from the germline sequence, so it may reflect a read error. This chain joins TRBV12-3 or TRBV12-4 and TRBJ2-3; D possibly corresponds to TRBD1 (7 bases). This CDR3 comprises 14 residues. The CDR3 region has the DNA TGTGCCACCATGCGGGACAGAATCACATATACGCAGTATTTT. Its translation: CATMRDRITYTQYF.